This T cell receptor beta chain was documented in a study of vaccination effects on CD4 cells after COVID-19. As for the study in general: Sequencing followed a ViraFEST assay step that expanded antigen-specific CD4+ T cells with viral peptide pools. They grew some 1.9 million PBMC in each well, adding approximately 10 IU/ml IL-2 and 8 to 10 ug/ml peptides.

Sequenced by immunoSEQ multiplex PCR; TCRdb stores in-frame clones only, minus some. The table lists about 73,000 clones, 65% to 80% of them singletons. Worth noting for this clone: Its matching antigen is unknown.

Trimming removed 8 bases at V and 2 bases at J, with 13 bases between. The CDR3 loop spans 13 amino acids. CDR1 SGHTA and CDR2 FQGNSA come from the germline V gene. Following culture for around 10 days, CD4+ T cells were isolated. Either the mRNA-1273 or the BNT162b2 vaccine was given to participants as two doses. The source of this sequence is a human donor who received a COVID-19 vaccine. Sequences were derived from CD4+ T cells from PBMCs cultured without peptide, sampled after COVID-19 vaccination. V gene TRBV7-2 combines with J gene TRBJ2-7; D not resolved. The DNA for the CDR3 is TGTGCCAGCTTCTTACCCAGTACCTACGAGCAGTACGTC. This encodes CASFLPSTYEQYV.